Shown below are 3 T cell receptor beta chains from a single sample sequenced in a study of molecular identifiers for immune sequencing clone quantification. Each CDR3 protein is one row after TCRdb ran MiXCR on the PCR reads. The profile covers 300,000 to 400,000 distinct CDR3 sequences, with about 23% appearing a single time and around 0.7% taken by the ten largest. The sequencing input was naive CD8+ T cells from blood, with Jurkat cell RNA spiked in. Subset denoted: FACS-sorted CD8+CD4-CCR7+CD45RA+ naive T cells. The receptors derive from a human donor in good health. Some libraries in this study had Jurkat cell RNA spiked in.

Comments on this clonotype: A much more abundant neighbour one base away suggests this may be a read error. V usage is TRBV24-1 and J usage is TRBJ1-1, with D possibly being TRBD1 (5 bases). The CDR3 is 12 residues long. Germline V gene data show CDR1 as KGHDR and CDR2 as SFDVKD. V lost 12 bases, J lost 1 base, and 11 bases lay in between. CDR3 DNA: TGTGCCGCGAGAGACAGGAACACTGAAGCTTTCTTT. Amino acids: CAARDRNTEAFF.

The rearrangement uses TRBV20-1 and TRBJ1-6; 9 bases line up with TRBD1. In germline, CDR1 is DFQATT, CDR2 SNEGSKA (reference sequence). The CDR3 is 18 amino acids. The V gene end was trimmed by 1 base and the J gene end by 1 base; junction bases not matched to a gene: 8. CDR3 amino acids: CSARGEFGTGSYNSPLHF. The CDR3 DNA is TGCAGTGCTAGAGGAGAATTTGGGACAGGGTCCTATAATTCACCCCTCCACTTT.

The chain joins TRBV4-1 to TRBJ1-1; D call uncertain. V dropped 0 bases and J dropped 7 bases, with 12 bases sitting between them. Per the germline V gene, CDR1 is MGHRA and CDR2 is YSYEKL. CDR3 size: 14 residues. CDR3 nucleotides: TGCGCCAGCAGCCAAGATCCGACGGGGAATGAAGCTTTCTTT. It translates to CASSQDPTGNEAFF.